The next 3 T cell receptor beta chains were all read from a single sample in a study of T cell responses to AZD1222 COVID-19 vaccine. Sequencing used immunoSEQ multiplex PCR; TCRdb keeps in-frame clones, though not all of them. The sample lists 150,000 to 200,000 clones, approximately 94% occurring once. The specimen comprised peripheral blood, sampled on day 0 of AZD1222 vaccination. The receptors derive from an adult in good health.

The chain couples TRBV6-5 to TRBJ2-3, with D perhaps assigned TRBD1 or TRBD2 (5 bases each). The CDR3 runs 15 residues. Germline V gene lookup returns CDR1 MNHEY and CDR2 SVGAGI. Trimming stripped 2 bases from V and 1 base from J, with 10 bases between. CDR3 protein: CASSYGGDGTDTQYF. DNA for the CDR3: TGTGCCAGCAGTTACGGGGGAGACGGCACAGATACGCAGTATTTT.

The chain combines TRBV18 with TRBJ1-2; TRBD1 matches 7 bases. Looked up from germline, CDR1 is KGHSH and CDR2 is LQKENI. With V trimmed by 3 bases and J by 1 base, 5 bases remained unmatched. The CDR3 spans 15 residues. This CDR3 is CASSPDRDRNYGYTF. DNA of the CDR3: TGTGCCAGCTCACCTGACAGGGACCGTAACTATGGCTACACCTTC. Combining the CDR3 with reference TRBV18 and TRBJ1-2 gives the whole variable domain NAGVMQNPRHLVRRRGQEARLRCSPMKGHSHVYWYRQLPEEGLKFMVYLQKENIIDESGMPKERFSAEFPKEGPSILRIQQVVRGDSAAYFCASSPDRDRNYGYTFGSGTRLTVV.

The chain employs TRBV29-1 and TRBJ1-1; a weak D match, TRBD1 (6 bases). Per the germline V gene, CDR1 is SQVTM and CDR2 is ANQGSEA. With 1 base removed from V and 4 bases from J, the gap between germline ends came to 7 bases. The CDR3 sequence is 12 residues long. The CDR3 region is CSVEGGGTEAFF. CDR3 nucleotide sequence: TGCAGCGTTGAAGGAGGGGGCACTGAAGCTTTCTTT.